The clone carrying this T cell receptor beta chain was found once. One entry per CDR3 protein, called by TCRdb with MiXCR from the reads. The data show fewer than 300,000 distinct CDR3 sequences, about 25% seen once. Between the trimmed V and J ends, which lost 4 bases and 3 bases, there was a span of 9 bases. There are 12 residues in the CDR3. In germline, CDR1 is SQVTM, CDR2 ANQGSEA. The sample comes from a study of T cell repertoires in cytomegalovirus infection. This TCR was recovered from a human donor in good health (CMV status not recorded). Some clones in this sample may be carry-over from other donors' samples. This chain connects TRBV29-1 to TRBJ1-1; the D gene is possibly TRBD1 (6 bases). Sequenced input: PBMCs. The CDR3 sequence: CSVAGAHTEAFF. CDR3 nucleotide sequence: TGCAGCGTTGCGGGGGCCCACACTGAAGCTTTCTTT.